The 19 T cell receptor beta chains below all came from one sample that was sequenced in a study of T cell responses to AZD1222 COVID-19 vaccine. TCRdb keeps only in-frame clones here, not all; method: immunoSEQ multiplex PCR. This repertoire shows roughly 150,000 clones, around nine tenths found once; its top ten account for roughly 7%. The sequences come from peripheral blood, collected after recovery from COVID-19. Source of these receptors: an adult who had recovered from COVID-19.

The chain combines TRBV9 with TRBJ2-1; no definite D call. The CDR3 is 14 residues long. The germline V gene has CDR1 SGDLS and CDR2 YYNGEE. V lost 3 bases to trimming and J lost 6 bases, with 13 bases between them. The CDR3: CASSADLRGNEQFF. Written as DNA, the CDR3 is TGTGCCAGCAGCGCGGACCTCCGTGGCAATGAGCAGTTCTTC.

The J gene is TRBJ2-5, the V gene TRBV3-1 (or the pseudogene TRBV3-2), with 11 bases aligning to TRBD1. V was clipped by 1 base and J by 5 bases; unmatched bases: 3. There are 15 residues in the CDR3. Per the germline V gene, CDR1 is LGHDT and CDR2 is YNNKEL (reference sequence). CDR3 loop: CASSQGTGGGETQYF. CDR3 DNA sequence: TGTGCCAGCAGCCAAGGGACAGGGGGCGGCGAGACCCAGTACTTC.

The chain couples TRBV6-5 to TRBJ1-1; D is unresolved. Germline-derived CDR1 and CDR2 are MNHEY and SVGAGI. Trimming pared 2 bases from V and 1 base from J, leaving 11 bases between. This CDR3 has 15 amino acids. The CDR3 loop reads CASSYGFTANTEAFF. CDR3 nucleotides: TGTGCCAGCAGTTACGGTTTCACAGCGAACACTGAAGCTTTCTTT.

This clone was seen only once. CDR3 nucleotides: TGTGCCAGCAGCCAAGATCTTGGACAGGGGAAAGAGACCCAGTACTTC. Amino acid sequence: CASSQDLGQGKETQYF. The chain is built from TRBV4-2 and TRBJ2-5; 9 positions agree with TRBD1. CDR1 is LGHNA, CDR2 YNFKEQ, per germline. Unmatched junction bases numbered 5, after V lost 0 bases and J lost 3 bases. CDR3 length: 16 amino acids.

This clone is a singleton in its sample. The V gene is TRBV14, the J gene TRBJ1-2; TRBD1 aligns across 7 bases. This CDR3 has 15 residues. Trimming at V came to 0 bases and at J to 7 bases, leaving 8 bases not matched to a gene. Germline loops: CDR1 SGHDN, CDR2 FVKESK. The CDR3 DNA follows: TGTGCCAGCAGCCAAGATATTGGGACAGTGGGTGGCTACACCTTC. This codes for CASSQDIGTVGGYTF.

J is TRBJ1-1 and V is TRBV9; D gene uncertain. This CDR3 comprises 13 residues. Trimming took off 0 bases at V and 5 bases at J, with 8 bases between the two ends. Germline CDR1 and CDR2: SGDLS and YYNGEE. The CDR3 loop reads CASSVDGGTEAFF. CDR3 in DNA: TGTGCCAGCAGCGTAGATGGCGGGACTGAAGCTTTCTTT.

DNA of the CDR3: TGCGCCAGCAGCTTGCGGGGGGGCCTACCCTCAAACACCGGGGAGCTGTTTTTT. Its translation: CASSLRGGLPSNTGELFF. The chain combines TRBV5-1 with TRBJ2-2; 8 bases align to TRBD2. After removal of 1 base from V and 2 bases from J, the junction contained 10 bases not matched to a gene. Germline assignment: CDR1 SGHRS and CDR2 YFSETQ. This CDR3 is 18 amino acids long.

The V and J genes are TRBV2 and TRBJ2-3; D might be TRBD2 (6 bases). The V and J ends lost 2 bases and 4 bases respectively, with 22 bases between them. Germline-derived CDR1 and CDR2 are SNHLY and FYNNEI. The CDR3 sequence is 18 residues long. The CDR3 nucleotides are TGTGCCAGCAGTGAACCACCGGACTTAGCGGAGAACCCAGATACGCAGTATTTT. This translates into CASSEPPDLAENPDTQYF.

DNA for the CDR3: TGTGCCAGCAGCGTAGATAACGGCGGGCACACTGAAGCTTTCTTT. Its translation is CASSVDNGGHTEAFF. The J gene is TRBJ1-1, the V gene TRBV9, with D uncertain. The CDR3 is made up of 15 amino acids. Looked up from germline, CDR1 is SGDLS and CDR2 is YYNGEE. Trimming removed 0 bases at V and 3 bases at J, with 12 bases between.

The rearrangement joins TRBV10-3 to TRBJ2-5; no clear D. In germline, CDR1 is ENHRY, CDR2 SYGVKD. Deletions cut 5 bases from V and 5 bases from J, with 15 bases between. The CDR3 is 14 residues long. CDR3: CAISTPSQGETQYF. The DNA for the CDR3 is TGTGCCATCAGTACCCCGTCGCAAGGGGAGACCCAGTACTTC.

The chain carries TRBV13 and TRBJ1-1; maybe TRBD1 (6 bases). This CDR3 is 11 amino acids long. Germline CDR1 PRHDT, CDR2 FYEKMQ (reference sequence). The CDR3 is CATEGGDEAFF. The CDR3 DNA reads as TGTGCAACCGAGGGGGGCGATGAAGCTTTCTTT.

J is TRBJ2-1 and V is TRBV28, with a weak D call TRBD2 (6 bases). This CDR3 spans 15 amino acids. The V end was cut by 5 bases, the J end by 2 bases, with 13 bases between. Germline V gives CDR1 MDHEN, CDR2 SYDVKM. This chain's CDR3 is CASSPLGGTYNEQFF. The CDR3 region has the DNA TGTGCCAGCAGTCCCCTGGGGGGAACCTACAATGAGCAGTTCTTC.

The chain couples TRBV5-5 to TRBJ2-7; D gene ambiguous. Germline V lookup: CDR1 SGHKS, CDR2 YYEKEE (reference sequence). This CDR3 has 18 residues. V was cut by 0 bases and J by 0 bases, with 19 bases left in between. The chain's CDR3 is CASSLVTIRRASSYEQYF. The CDR3 nucleotides read TGTGCCAGCAGCTTGGTGACGATCCGACGGGCCAGCTCCTACGAGCAGTACTTC.

V gene TRBV12-3 or TRBV12-4 combines with J gene TRBJ1-5; no firm D call. This CDR3 contains 13 residues. The germline V and J ends were trimmed by 3 bases and 4 bases, with 7 bases remaining between them. The CDR3 loop is CASSLRMNQPQHF. The CDR3 region has the DNA TGTGCCAGCAGTTTGCGAATGAATCAGCCCCAGCATTTT.

The chain is built from TRBV3-1 (or the pseudogene TRBV3-2) and TRBJ1-2; the match to TRBD1 covers 10 bases. Germline-derived CDR1 and CDR2 are LGHDT and YNNKEL (reference sequence). V was pared by 0 bases and J by 7 bases, with 5 bases of the junction left unmatched. There are 15 residues in the CDR3. DNA of the CDR3: TGTGCCAGCAGCCAAGAGACAGGGGGCGCAGGTGGCTACACCTTC. Amino acid sequence: CASSQETGGAGGYTF.

This chain joins TRBV7-8 and TRBJ1-6; 8 positions agree with TRBD1. This CDR3 spans 16 amino acids. V shed 1 base, J shed 7 bases, and the junction held 6 bases outside the gene matches. CDR1 SGHVS and CDR2 FQNEAQ come from the germline V gene. The chain's CDR3 is CASSLGTGLVNSPLHF. The CDR3 nucleotides read TGTGCCAGCAGCTTAGGGACAGGGCTAGTCAATTCACCCCTCCACTTT.

J is TRBJ1-2 and V is TRBV19; 7 bases fit TRBD1. Germline V gene sequence: CDR1 LNHDA, CDR2 SQIVND (reference sequence). The CDR3 extends over 11 amino acids. J was trimmed by 6 bases and V by 10 bases; bases with no gene match: 5. The CDR3 DNA follows: TGTGCCACTGGGACAGCTGATGGCTACACCTTC. This codes for CATGTADGYTF.

This chain connects TRBV11-2 to TRBJ1-1; 9 bases are shared with TRBD1. The germline gives CDR1 SGHAT, CDR2 FQNNGV. Trimming took 5 bases from V and 12 from J; bases not matched to a gene: 7. The CDR3 is made up of 12 amino acids. The CDR3 protein is CASSLQGAGTFF. The CDR3 DNA sequence: TGTGCCAGCAGCCTACAGGGGGCCGGGACTTTCTTT.

This chain uses TRBV3-1 (or the pseudogene TRBV3-2) with TRBJ2-7; 11 nucleotides agree with TRBD2. The germline V gene has CDR1 LGHDT and CDR2 YNNKEL (reference sequence). The V and J ends lost 1 base and 1 base, in that order; junction bases with no gene match: 3. The CDR3 is made up of 16 amino acids. CDR3 sequence: CASSQAPSGRSYEQYF. The CDR3 DNA reads as TGTGCCAGCAGCCAAGCACCTAGCGGGAGGTCCTACGAGCAGTACTTC.